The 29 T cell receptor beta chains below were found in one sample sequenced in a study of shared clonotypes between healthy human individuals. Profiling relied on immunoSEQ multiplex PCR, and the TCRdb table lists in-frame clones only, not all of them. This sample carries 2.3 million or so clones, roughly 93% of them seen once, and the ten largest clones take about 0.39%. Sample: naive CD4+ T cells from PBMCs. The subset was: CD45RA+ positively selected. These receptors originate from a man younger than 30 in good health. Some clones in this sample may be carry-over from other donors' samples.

The chain's CDR3 is CASSPFRSGSSYEQYF. The CDR3 DNA reads TGTGCCAGCAGCCCTTTTCGGAGCGGGAGCTCCTACGAGCAGTACTTC. This chain uses TRBV5-8 with TRBJ2-7, with 8 bases identical to TRBD2. J lost 0 bases, V lost 4 bases, and 9 bases had no gene match. The CDR3 has 16 amino acids. Germline lookup yields CDR1 SGHTS and CDR2 YDEGEE.

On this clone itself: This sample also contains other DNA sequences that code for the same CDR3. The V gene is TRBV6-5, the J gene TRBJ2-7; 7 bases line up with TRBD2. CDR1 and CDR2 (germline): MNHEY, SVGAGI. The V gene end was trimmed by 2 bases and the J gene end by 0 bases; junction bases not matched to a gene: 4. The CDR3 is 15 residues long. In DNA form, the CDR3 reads TGTGCCAGCAGTTACGGGCGGGAGCCCTCCTACGAGCAGTACTTC. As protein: CASSYGREPSYEQYF.

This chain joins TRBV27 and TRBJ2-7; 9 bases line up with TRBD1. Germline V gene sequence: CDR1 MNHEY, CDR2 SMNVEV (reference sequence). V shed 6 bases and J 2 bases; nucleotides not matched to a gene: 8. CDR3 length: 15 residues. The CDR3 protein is CASRTGQGITYEQYF. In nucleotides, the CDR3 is TGTGCCAGCAGGACCGGACAGGGGATTACCTACGAGCAGTACTTC.

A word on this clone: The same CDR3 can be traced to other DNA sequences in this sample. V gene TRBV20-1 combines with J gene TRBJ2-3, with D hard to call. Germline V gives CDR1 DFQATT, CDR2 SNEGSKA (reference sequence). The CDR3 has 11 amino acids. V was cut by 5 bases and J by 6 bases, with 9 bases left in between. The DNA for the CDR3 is TGCAGTGCTTTGTCCCGGGATACGCAGTATTTT. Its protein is CSALSRDTQYF.

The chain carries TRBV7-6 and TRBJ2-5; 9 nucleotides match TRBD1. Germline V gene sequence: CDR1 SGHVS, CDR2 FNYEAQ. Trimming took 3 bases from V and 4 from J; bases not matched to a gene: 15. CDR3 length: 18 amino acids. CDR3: CASSLRTGGQGRRETQYF. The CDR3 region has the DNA TGTGCCAGCAGCTTGCGAACCGGCGGACAGGGGCGCCGAGAGACCCAGTACTTC.

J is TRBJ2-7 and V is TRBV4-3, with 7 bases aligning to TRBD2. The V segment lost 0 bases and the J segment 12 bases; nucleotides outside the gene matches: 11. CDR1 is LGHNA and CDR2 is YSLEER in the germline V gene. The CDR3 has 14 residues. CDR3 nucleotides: TGCGCCAGCAGCCAAGAAGGTTCCGGGACTAATCTGTACTTC. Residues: CASSQEGSGTNLYF.

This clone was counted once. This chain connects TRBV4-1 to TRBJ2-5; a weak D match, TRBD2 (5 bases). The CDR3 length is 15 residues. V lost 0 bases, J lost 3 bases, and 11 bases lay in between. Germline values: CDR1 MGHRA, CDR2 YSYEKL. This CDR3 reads CASSQDRRGKETQYF. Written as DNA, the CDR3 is TGCGCCAGCAGCCAAGATCGACGAGGGAAAGAGACCCAGTACTTC.

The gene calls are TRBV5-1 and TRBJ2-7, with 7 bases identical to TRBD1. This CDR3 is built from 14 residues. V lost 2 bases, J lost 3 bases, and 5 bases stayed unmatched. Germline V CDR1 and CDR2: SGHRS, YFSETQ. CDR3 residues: CASSFQTGNYEQYF. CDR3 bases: TGCGCCAGCAGCTTCCAGACAGGGAACTACGAGCAGTACTTC.

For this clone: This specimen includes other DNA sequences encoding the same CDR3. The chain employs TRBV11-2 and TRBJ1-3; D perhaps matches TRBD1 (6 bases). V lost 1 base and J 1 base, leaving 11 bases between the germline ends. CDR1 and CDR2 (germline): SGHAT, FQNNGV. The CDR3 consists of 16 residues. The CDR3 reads CASSLARGGSGNTIYF. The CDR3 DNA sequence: TGTGCCAGCAGCTTAGCCAGAGGGGGATCTGGAAACACCATATATTTT.

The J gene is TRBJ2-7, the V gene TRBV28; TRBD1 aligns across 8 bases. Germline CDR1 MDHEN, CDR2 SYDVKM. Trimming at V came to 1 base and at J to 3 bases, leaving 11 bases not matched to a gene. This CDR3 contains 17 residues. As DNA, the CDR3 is TGTGCCAGCAGTTTATACCTCAGGACAGGGCGGATCTACGAGCAGTACTTC. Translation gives CASSLYLRTGRIYEQYF. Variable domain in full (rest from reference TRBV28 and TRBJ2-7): DVKVTQSSRYLVKRTGEKVFLECVQDMDHENMFWYRQDPGLGLRLIYFSYDVKMKEKGDIPEGYSVSREKKERFSLILESASTNQTSMYLCASSLYLRTGRIYEQYFGPGTRLTVT.

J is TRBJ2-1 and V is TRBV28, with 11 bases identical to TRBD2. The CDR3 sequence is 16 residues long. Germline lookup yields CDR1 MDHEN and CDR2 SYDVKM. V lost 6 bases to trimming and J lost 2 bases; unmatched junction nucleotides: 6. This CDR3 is CASRDGTSGTYNEQFF. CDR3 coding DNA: TGTGCCAGCAGAGATGGGACTAGCGGTACCTACAATGAGCAGTTCTTC.

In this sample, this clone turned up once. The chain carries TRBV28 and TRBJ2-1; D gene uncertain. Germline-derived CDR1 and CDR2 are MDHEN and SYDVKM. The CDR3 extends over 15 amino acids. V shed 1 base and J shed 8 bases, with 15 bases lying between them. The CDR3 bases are TGTGCCAGCAGTTTATTTCTCCGGACCCCGGATGAGCAGTTCTTC. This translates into CASSLFLRTPDEQFF.

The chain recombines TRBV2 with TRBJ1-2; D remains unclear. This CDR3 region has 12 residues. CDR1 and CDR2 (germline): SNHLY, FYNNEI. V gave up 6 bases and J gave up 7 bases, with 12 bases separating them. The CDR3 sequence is CASSQKVTGYTF. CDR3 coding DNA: TGTGCCAGCAGCCAGAAAGTGACTGGCTACACCTTC.

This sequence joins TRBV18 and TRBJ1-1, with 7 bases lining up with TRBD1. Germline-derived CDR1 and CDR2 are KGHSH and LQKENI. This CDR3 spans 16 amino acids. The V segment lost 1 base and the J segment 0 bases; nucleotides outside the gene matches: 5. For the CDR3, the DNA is TGTGCCAGCTCACCACTACCCGGGACAGTGAACACTGAAGCTTTCTTT. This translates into CASSPLPGTVNTEAFF.

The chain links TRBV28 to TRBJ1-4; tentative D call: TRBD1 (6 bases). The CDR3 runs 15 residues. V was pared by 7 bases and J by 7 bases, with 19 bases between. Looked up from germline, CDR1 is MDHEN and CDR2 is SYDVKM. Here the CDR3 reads CASIPSDRPGEKLFF. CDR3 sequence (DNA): TGTGCCAGCATCCCTTCCGACAGGCCCGGTGAAAAACTGTTTTTT.

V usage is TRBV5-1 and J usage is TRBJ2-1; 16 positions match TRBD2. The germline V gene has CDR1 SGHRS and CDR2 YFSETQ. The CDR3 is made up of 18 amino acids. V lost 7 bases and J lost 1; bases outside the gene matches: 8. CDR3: CASQPGLAGGDSYNEQFF. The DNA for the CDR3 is TGCGCCAGCCAACCGGGACTAGCGGGAGGGGATTCCTACAATGAGCAGTTCTTC.

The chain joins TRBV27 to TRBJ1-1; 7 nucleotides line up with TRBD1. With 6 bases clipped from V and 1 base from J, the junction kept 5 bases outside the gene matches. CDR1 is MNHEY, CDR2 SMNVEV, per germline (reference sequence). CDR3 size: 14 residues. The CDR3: CASRRDRANTEAFF. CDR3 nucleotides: TGTGCCAGCAGGCGAGACAGGGCGAACACTGAAGCTTTCTTT.

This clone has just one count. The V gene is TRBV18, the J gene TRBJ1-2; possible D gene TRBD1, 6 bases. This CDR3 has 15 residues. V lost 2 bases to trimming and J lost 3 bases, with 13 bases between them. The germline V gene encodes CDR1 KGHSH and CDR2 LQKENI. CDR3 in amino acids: CASSPTGPRDYGYTF. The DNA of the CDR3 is TGTGCCAGCTCACCAACAGGGCCCAGGGACTATGGCTACACCTTC.

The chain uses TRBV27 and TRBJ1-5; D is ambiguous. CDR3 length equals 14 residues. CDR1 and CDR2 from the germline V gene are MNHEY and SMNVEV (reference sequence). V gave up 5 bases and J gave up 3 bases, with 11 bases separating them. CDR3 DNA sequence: TGTGCCAGCAGTCCCCTAGAGAACAATCAGCCCCAGCATTTT. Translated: CASSPLENNQPQHF.

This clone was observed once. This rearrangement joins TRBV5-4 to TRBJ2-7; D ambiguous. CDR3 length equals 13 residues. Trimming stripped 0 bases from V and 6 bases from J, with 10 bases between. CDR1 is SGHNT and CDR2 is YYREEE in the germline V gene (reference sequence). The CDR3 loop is CASSLDIGREQYF. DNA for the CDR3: TGTGCCAGCAGCTTGGACATAGGCCGCGAGCAGTACTTC.

CDR3 loop: CASRKLRQGVGNQPQHF. As DNA, the CDR3 is TGTGCCAGCAGGAAGCTAAGACAGGGCGTAGGCAATCAGCCCCAGCATTTT. The chain couples TRBV28 to TRBJ1-5; 7 bases agree with TRBD1. The CDR3 covers 17 residues. After removal of 6 bases from V and 2 bases from J, the junction contained 13 bases not matched to a gene. CDR1 and CDR2 from the germline V gene are MDHEN and SYDVKM.

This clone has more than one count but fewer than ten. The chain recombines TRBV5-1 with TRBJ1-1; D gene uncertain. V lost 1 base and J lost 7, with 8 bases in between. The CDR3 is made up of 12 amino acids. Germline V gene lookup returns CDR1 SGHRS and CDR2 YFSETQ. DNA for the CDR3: TGCGCCAGCAGCTTGACCTCGCGTGAAGCTTTCTTT. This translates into CASSLTSREAFF.

As DNA, the CDR3 is TGTGCCAGCAGTTACCGGGCCGCCGCAAGGAATGAGCAGTTCTTC. This codes for CASSYRAAARNEQFF. V is TRBV27 and J is TRBJ2-1; unclear D gene. The germline V gene encodes CDR1 MNHEY and CDR2 SMNVEV (reference sequence). Between the trimmed V and J ends, which lost 4 bases and 7 bases, there was a span of 17 bases. This CDR3 has 15 residues.

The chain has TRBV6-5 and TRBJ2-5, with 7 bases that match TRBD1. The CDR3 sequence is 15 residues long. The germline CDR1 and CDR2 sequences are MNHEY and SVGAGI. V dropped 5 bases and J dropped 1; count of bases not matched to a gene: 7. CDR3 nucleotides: TGTGCCAGCAGTCTTCGGGACAGAATCCAAGAGACCCAGTACTTC. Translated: CASSLRDRIQETQYF.

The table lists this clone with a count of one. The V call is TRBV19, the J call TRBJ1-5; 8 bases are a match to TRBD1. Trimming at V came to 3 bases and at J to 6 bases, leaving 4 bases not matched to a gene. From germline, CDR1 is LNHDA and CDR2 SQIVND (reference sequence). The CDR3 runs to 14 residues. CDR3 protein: CASSIRTGSQPQHF. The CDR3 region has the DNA TGTGCCAGTAGTATTAGGACAGGGAGTCAGCCCCAGCATTTT.

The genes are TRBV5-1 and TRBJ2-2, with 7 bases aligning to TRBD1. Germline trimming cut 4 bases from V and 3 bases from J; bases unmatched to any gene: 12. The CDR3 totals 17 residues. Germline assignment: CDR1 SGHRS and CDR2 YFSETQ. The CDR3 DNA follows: TGCGCCAGCAGCCCTCATCGACAGGGTAGGGACACCGGGGAGCTGTTTTTT. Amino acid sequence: CASSPHRQGRDTGELFF.

CDR3 protein: CASSYQAGVYGYTF. DNA for the CDR3: TGTGCCAGCAGTTATCAGGCAGGAGTCTATGGCTACACCTTC. The chain carries TRBV6-6 and TRBJ1-2, with no clear D. The CDR3 spans 14 residues. V lost 3 bases, J lost 4 bases, and 12 bases lay in between. Germline CDR1 reads MNHNY; CDR2 reads SVGAGI (reference sequence).

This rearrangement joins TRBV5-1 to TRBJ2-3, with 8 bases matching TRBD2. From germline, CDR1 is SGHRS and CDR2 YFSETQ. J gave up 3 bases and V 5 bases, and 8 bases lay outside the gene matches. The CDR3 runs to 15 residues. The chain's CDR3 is CASSFVAGSTDTQYF. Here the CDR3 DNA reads TGCGCCAGCAGTTTTGTAGCGGGATCTACAGATACGCAGTATTTT.

The CDR3, as DNA: TGTGCCAGCAGTGCACCCCGAGACCAAGGCATTCAGTACTTC. Translating gives CASSAPRDQGIQYF. The genes are TRBV2 and TRBJ2-4; D unresolved. The CDR3 length is 14 residues. Germline assignment: CDR1 SNHLY and CDR2 FYNNEI. Deletions cut 4 bases from V and 9 bases from J, with 16 bases between.